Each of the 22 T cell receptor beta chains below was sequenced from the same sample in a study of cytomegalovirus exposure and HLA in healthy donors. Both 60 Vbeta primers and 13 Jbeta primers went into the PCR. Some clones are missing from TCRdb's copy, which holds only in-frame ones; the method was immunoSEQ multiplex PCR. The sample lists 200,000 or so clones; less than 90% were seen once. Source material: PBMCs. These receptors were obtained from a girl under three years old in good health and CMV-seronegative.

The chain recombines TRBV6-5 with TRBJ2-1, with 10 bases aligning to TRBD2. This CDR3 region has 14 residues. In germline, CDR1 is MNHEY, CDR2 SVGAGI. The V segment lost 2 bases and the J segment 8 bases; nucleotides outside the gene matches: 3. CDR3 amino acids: CASSYLAGVDEQFF. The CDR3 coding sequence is TGTGCCAGCAGTTACCTAGCGGGGGTGGATGAGCAGTTCTTC.

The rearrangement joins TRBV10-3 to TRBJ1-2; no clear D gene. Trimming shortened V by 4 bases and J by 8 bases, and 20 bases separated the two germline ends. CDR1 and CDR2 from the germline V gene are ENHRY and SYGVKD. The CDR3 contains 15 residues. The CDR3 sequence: CAISVGEGGNKGYTF. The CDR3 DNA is TGTGCCATCAGTGTCGGGGAAGGCGGGAATAAAGGCTACACCTTC.

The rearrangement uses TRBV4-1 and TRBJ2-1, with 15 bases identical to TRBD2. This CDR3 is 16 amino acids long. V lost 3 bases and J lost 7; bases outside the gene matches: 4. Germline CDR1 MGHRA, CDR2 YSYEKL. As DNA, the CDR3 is TGCGCCAGCAGCCACGAAGGACTAGCGGGGGGGAATGAGCAGTTCTTC. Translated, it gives CASSHEGLAGGNEQFF.

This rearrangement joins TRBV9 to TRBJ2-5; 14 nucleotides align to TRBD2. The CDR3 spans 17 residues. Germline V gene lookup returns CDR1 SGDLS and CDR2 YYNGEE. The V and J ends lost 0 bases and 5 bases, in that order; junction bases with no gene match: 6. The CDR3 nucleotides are TGTGCCAGCAGCGTAGGGGGGACTAGCGGGAGTTGGGAGACCCAGTACTTC. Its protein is CASSVGGTSGSWETQYF.

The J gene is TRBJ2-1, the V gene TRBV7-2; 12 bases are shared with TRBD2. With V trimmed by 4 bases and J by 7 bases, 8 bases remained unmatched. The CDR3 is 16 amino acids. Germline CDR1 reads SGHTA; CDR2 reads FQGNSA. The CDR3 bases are TGTGCCAGCAGCTCAAGACTAGCGGGAGCGAGGAATGAGCAGTTCTTC. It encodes CASSSRLAGARNEQFF.

The CDR3, as DNA: TGTGCCAGCAACTTGGCTGTGGCATACGAGCAGTACTTC. Translation gives CASNLAVAYEQYF. The J gene is TRBJ2-7, the V gene TRBV7-8; no clear D gene. Germline values: CDR1 SGHVS, CDR2 FQNEAQ. This CDR3 is 13 amino acids long. V lost 7 bases and J lost 4, with 14 bases in between.

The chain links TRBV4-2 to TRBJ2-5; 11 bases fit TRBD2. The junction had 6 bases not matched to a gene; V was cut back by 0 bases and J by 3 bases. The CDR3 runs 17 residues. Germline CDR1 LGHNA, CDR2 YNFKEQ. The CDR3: CASSQDLGTSGKETQYF. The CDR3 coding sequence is TGTGCCAGCAGCCAAGACCTTGGGACTAGCGGAAAAGAGACCCAGTACTTC.

The CDR3 reads CASSQERTGTEAFF. The CDR3 DNA sequence: TGTGCCAGCAGCCAAGAAAGAACGGGGACTGAAGCTTTCTTT. This chain links TRBV4-2 with TRBJ1-1; D unclear. This CDR3 comprises 14 residues. The germline CDR1 and CDR2 sequences are LGHNA and YNFKEQ. V was clipped by 0 bases and J by 5 bases, with 10 bases between them.

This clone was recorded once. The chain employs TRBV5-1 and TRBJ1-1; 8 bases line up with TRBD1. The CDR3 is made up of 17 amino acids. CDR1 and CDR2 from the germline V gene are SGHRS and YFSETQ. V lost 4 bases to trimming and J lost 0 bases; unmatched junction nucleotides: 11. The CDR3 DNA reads TGCGCCAGCAGCCATTCCGACAGGGGAACTATGAACACTGAAGCTTTCTTT. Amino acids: CASSHSDRGTMNTEAFF.

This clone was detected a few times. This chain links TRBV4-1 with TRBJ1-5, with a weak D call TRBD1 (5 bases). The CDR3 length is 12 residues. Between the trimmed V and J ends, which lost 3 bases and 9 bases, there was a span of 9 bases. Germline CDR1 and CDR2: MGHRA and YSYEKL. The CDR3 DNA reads TGCGCCAGCAGCCAGGGGCGGGGGCCCCAGCATTTT. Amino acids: CASSQGRGPQHF.

In DNA, the CDR3 is TGTGCCATCAGTGAGTCGTCAGGGTCTAATCAGCCCCAGCATTTT. Amino acids: CAISESSGSNQPQHF. The chain joins TRBV10-3 to TRBJ1-5; D may be TRBD1 (5 bases). V lost 0 bases, J lost 4 bases, and 10 bases lay in between. This CDR3 contains 15 residues. From germline, CDR1 is ENHRY and CDR2 SYGVKD.

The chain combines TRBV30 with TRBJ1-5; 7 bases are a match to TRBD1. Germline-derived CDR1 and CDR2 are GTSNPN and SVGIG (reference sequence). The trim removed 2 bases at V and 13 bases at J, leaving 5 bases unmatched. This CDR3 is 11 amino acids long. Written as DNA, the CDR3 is TGTGCCTGGAGTTCCGAGGGACAGCAGCATTTT. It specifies CAWSSEGQQHF.

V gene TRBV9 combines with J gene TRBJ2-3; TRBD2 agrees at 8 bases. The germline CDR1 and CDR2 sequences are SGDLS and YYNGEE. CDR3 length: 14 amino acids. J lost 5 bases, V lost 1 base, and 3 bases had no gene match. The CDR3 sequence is CASSVSLAGDTQYF. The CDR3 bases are TGTGCCAGCAGCGTATCTCTAGCGGGAGATACGCAGTATTTT.

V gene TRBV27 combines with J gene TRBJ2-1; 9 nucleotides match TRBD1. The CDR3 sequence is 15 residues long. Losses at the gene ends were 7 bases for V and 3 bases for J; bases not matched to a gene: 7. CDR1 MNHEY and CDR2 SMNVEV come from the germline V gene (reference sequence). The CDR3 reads CASKIGTGYYNEQFF. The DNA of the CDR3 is TGTGCCAGCAAAATCGGGACAGGGTACTACAATGAGCAGTTCTTC.

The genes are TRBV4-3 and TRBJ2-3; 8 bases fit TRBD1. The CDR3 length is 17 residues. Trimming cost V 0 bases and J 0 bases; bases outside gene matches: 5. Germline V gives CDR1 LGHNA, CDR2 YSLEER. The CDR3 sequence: CASSQDFRDRSTDTQYF. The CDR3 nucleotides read TGCGCCAGCAGCCAAGATTTTCGGGACAGGAGCACAGATACGCAGTATTTT.

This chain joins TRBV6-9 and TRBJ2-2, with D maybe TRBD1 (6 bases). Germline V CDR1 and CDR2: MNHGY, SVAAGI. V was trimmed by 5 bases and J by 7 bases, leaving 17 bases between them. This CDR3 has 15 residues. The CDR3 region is CASSQSRDKHGELFF. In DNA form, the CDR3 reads TGTGCCAGCAGTCAAAGCCGGGACAAGCACGGGGAGCTGTTTTTT.

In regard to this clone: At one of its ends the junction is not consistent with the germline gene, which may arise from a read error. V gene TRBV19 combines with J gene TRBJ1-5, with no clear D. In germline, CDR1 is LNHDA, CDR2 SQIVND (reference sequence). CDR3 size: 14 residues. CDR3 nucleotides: TGTGCCAGTAGTATACACCATAGCAATCAGCCCCAGCATTTC. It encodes CASSIHHSNQPQHF. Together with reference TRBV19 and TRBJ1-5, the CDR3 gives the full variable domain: DGGITQSPKYLFRKEGQNVTLSCEQNLNHDAMYWYRQDPGQGLRLIYYSQIVNDFQKGDIAEGYSVSREKKESFPLTVTSAQKNPTAFYLCASSIHHSNQPQHFGDGTRLSIL.

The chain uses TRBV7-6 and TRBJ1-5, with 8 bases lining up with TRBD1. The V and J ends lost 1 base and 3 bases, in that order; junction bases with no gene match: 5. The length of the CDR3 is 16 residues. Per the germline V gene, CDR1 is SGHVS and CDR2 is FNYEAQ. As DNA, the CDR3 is TGTGCCAGCAGCTTAGAAGGGACAGGTTCCAATCAGCCCCAGCATTTT. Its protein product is CASSLEGTGSNQPQHF. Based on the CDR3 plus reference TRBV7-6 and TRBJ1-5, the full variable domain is GAGVSQSPRYKVTKRGQDVALRCDPISGHVSLYWYRQALGQGPEFLTYFNYEAQQDKSGLPNDRFSAERPEGSISTLTIQRTEQRDSAMYRCASSLEGTGSNQPQHFGDGTRLSIL.

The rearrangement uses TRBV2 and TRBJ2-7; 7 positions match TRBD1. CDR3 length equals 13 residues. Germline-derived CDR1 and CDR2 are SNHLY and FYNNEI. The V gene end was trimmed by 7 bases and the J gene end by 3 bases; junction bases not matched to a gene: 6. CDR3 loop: CASTGTVDYEQYF. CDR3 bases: TGTGCCAGCACTGGGACAGTAGACTACGAGCAGTACTTC. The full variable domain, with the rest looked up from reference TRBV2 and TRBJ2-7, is EPEVTQTPSHQVTQMGQEVILRCVPISNHLYFYWYRQILGQKVEFLVSFYNNEISEKSEIFDDQFSVERPDGSNFTLKIRSTKLEDSAMYFCASTGTVDYEQYFGPGTRLTVT.

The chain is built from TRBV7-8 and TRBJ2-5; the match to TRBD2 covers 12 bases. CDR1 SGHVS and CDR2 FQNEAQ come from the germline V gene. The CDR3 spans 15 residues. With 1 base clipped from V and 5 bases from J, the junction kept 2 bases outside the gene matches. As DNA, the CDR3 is TGTGCCAGCAGCTTAGGACTAGCGGGAGCCGAGACCCAGTACTTC. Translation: CASSLGLAGAETQYF.

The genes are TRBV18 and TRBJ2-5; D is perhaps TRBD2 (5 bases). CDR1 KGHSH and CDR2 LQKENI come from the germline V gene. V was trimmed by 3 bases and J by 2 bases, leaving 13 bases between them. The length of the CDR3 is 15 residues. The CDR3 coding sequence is TGTGCCAGCTCACCCCGGGATTTGACACAAGAGACCCAGTACTTC. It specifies CASSPRDLTQETQYF.

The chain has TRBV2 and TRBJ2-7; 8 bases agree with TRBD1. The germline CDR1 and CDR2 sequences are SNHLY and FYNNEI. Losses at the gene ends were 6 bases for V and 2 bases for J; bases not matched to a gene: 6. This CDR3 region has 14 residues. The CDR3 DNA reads TGTGCCAGCAGCGCCGGGACAGGACCCTACGAGCAGTACTTC. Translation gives CASSAGTGPYEQYF. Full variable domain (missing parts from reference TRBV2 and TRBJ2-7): EPEVTQTPSHQVTQMGQEVILRCVPISNHLYFYWYRQILGQKVEFLVSFYNNEISEKSEIFDDQFSVERPDGSNFTLKIRSTKLEDSAMYFCASSAGTGPYEQYFGPGTRLTVT.